Shown below are 7 T cell receptor beta chains from a single sample sequenced in a study of T cell clusters in autoimmune cytopenias. Reprocessing the multiplex PCR reads, TCRdb reports a single entry for every CDR3 protein and omits DNA. The repertoire table contains fewer than ten distinct CDR3 sequences. The specimen sequenced was peripheral blood. The receptor set was obtained from a human donor with an autoimmune cytopenia or autoimmune hepatitis (not recorded which). This table probably holds off-target reads from a library built for another chain.

This clonotype is hyperexpanded by frequency. V is TRBV29-1 and J is TRBJ2-3; TCRdb's D gene call, TRBD2, goes unchecked for lack of DNA. This CDR3 has 14 residues. Germline values: CDR1 SQVTM, CDR2 ANQGSEA. The CDR3 spells CSSGWSSSPDTQYF.

By frequency, this clonotype registers hyperexpanded. This sequence joins TRBV30 and TRBJ2-5; TCRdb designates TRBD2, a call that cannot be tested without DNA. This CDR3 is built from 18 residues. Germline V gene lookup returns CDR1 GTSNPN and CDR2 SVGIG (reference sequence). The CDR3 reads CAWSGPGVAGGSGRAQYF.

By frequency, this clonotype is hyperexpanded (1% or more). V gene TRBV6-1 combines with J gene TRBJ1-2. The CDR3 length is 14 residues. Germline V lookup: CDR1 MNHNS, CDR2 SASEGT. The CDR3 spells CASTPGMEGRGYTF.

Judged by frequency, this clonotype is hyperexpanded. The chain uses TRBV19 and TRBJ2-6. Germline V lookup: CDR1 LNHDA, CDR2 SQIVND (reference sequence). The CDR3 contains 14 residues. CDR3 amino acids: CASTPTSGANVLTF.

This clonotype registers hyperexpanded by frequency. The chain couples TRBV15 to TRBJ2-7. The germline V gene encodes CDR1 LNHNV and CDR2 YYDKDF (reference sequence). The CDR3 spans 13 residues. The CDR3 here is CATPCFPSYEQYF.

Judged by frequency, this clonotype is hyperexpanded. CDR3 in amino acids: CASSPSWNTGELFF. The V and J genes are TRBV12-3 or TRBV12-4 and TRBJ2-2. The CDR3 totals 14 residues.

This clonotype is labeled hyperexpanded based on frequency. This chain joins TRBV19 and TRBJ2-1. In germline, CDR1 is LNHDA, CDR2 SQIVND (reference sequence). The CDR3 spans 13 residues. The CDR3 reads CASSIGSPNEQFF.